These 28 T cell receptor beta chains share one sample of origin, sequenced in a study of identical twins. TCRdb recomputed calls from the 5' RACE reads with MiXCR, one row per CDR3 protein. Of 100,000 to 110,000 distinct CDR3 sequences in the sample, 5.9% were seen once. Sequenced input: memory T cells sorted from blood. The receptors derive from a woman in her forties or fifties in good health.

This clonotype has at least ten counts. V is TRBV4-2 and J is TRBJ1-3; D is possibly TRBD1 (6 bases). Per the germline V gene, CDR1 is LGHNA and CDR2 is YNFKEQ. The CDR3 has 15 amino acids. Trimming left V 1 base short and J 4 bases short, with 11 bases between. The CDR3 loop reads CASSQVTGAGNTIYF. DNA for the CDR3: TGTGCCAGCAGCCAAGTGACAGGCGCGGGAAACACCATATATTTT.

This clonotype was observed a handful of times. This may arise from a read error, as a much more abundant clone is one base away. V and J are TRBV15 and TRBJ2-3, with D unresolved. Germline V CDR1 and CDR2: LNHNV, YYDKDF (reference sequence). Between the trimmed V and J ends, which lost 1 base and 7 bases, there was a span of 9 bases. The CDR3 spans 13 residues. CDR3 in amino acids: CATSRAQVHTQYF. The CDR3 nucleotides are TGTGCCACCAGCAGAGCTCAGGTTCATACGCAGTATTTT.

This clonotype was observed at least ten times. The chain uses TRBV3-1 and TRBJ2-1, with TRBD2 identical over 9 bases. V was pared by 1 base and J by 7 bases, with 5 bases of the junction left unmatched. The CDR3 runs 15 residues. CDR1 LGHDT and CDR2 YNNKEL come from the germline V gene (reference sequence). This chain's CDR3 is CASSQAGLAGNEQFF. The DNA of the CDR3 is TGTGCCAGCAGCCAAGCGGGCCTAGCGGGAAATGAGCAGTTCTTC.

This clonotype was seen ten or more times. V gene TRBV20-1 combines with J gene TRBJ2-7; D possibly corresponds to TRBD2 (6 bases). The CDR3 has 13 residues. Germline V gene lookup returns CDR1 DFQATT and CDR2 SNEGSKA (reference sequence). With 6 bases removed from V and 4 bases from J, the gap between germline ends came to 16 bases. CDR3 protein: CSARSGVRYEQYF. The CDR3 DNA sequence: TGCAGTGCAAGGTCGGGAGTCAGGTACGAGCAGTACTTC.

At least ten counts were recorded for this clonotype. This chain joins TRBV20-1 and TRBJ1-1, with D uncertain. CDR3 length: 13 residues. Germline V gene lookup returns CDR1 DFQATT and CDR2 SNEGSKA (reference sequence). Trimming shortened V by 3 bases and J by 1 base, and 9 bases separated the two germline ends. For the CDR3, the DNA is TGCAGTGCTAGCTCCGGTAGGAACACTGAAGCTTTCTTT. This sequence encodes CSASSGRNTEAFF.

This clonotype has more than one count but fewer than ten. The CDR3 DNA reads as TGTGCCAGCAGCTTAATTTGGCAGGCTGAAGCTTTCTTT. Residues: CASSLIWQAEAFF. The chain couples TRBV7-3 to TRBJ1-1, with D unresolved. Germline V CDR1 and CDR2: SGHTA, FQGTGA. Between the trimmed V and J ends, which lost 1 base and 6 bases, there was a span of 9 bases. The CDR3 is 13 residues long.

This sequence joins TRBV20-1 and TRBJ2-1, with 7 bases lining up with TRBD2. Germline CDR1 reads DFQATT; CDR2 reads SNEGSKA (reference sequence). The CDR3 length is 13 residues. Trimming took 6 bases from V and 9 from J; bases not matched to a gene: 11. CDR3 amino acids: CSAPTRTGGEQFF. CDR3 sequence (DNA): TGCAGTGCCCCAACTCGGACGGGAGGTGAGCAGTTCTTC.

This clonotype was detected ten times or more. The chain carries TRBV5-6 and TRBJ2-2; the D gene could be TRBD1 or TRBD2 (6 bases each). V was shortened by 4 bases and J by 3 bases, with 13 bases between the two germline ends. CDR1 SGHDT and CDR2 YYEEEE come from the germline V gene. This CDR3 has 15 residues. The CDR3, as DNA: TGTGCCAGCAGCCCAGGGGCGGGGTACACCGGGGAGCTGTTTTTT. Protein: CASSPGAGYTGELFF.

CDR3 nucleotide sequence: TGCGCCAGCAGTCAACTATTGATCAGGGTTGTTGTAACAGATACGCAGTATTTT. As protein: CASSQLLIRVVVTDTQYF. The chain employs TRBV23-1 and TRBJ2-3; TRBD1 is a possible D gene (5 bases). TRBV23-1 is an open reading frame, and its role is uncertain. V was trimmed by 2 bases and J by 3 bases, leaving 21 bases between them. This CDR3 comprises 18 residues.

The chain links TRBV11-3 to TRBJ2-1; 7 bases map to TRBD2. There are 18 residues in the CDR3. In germline, CDR1 is SGHNT, CDR2 YENEEA. J gave up 1 base and V 2 bases, and 11 bases lay outside the gene matches. CDR3 DNA sequence: TGTGCCAGCAGCTTATGGTCTCTATCTAGCGGTTCCTACAATGAGCAGTTCTTC. Its translation: CASSLWSLSSGSYNEQFF.

This clonotype was seen at least ten times. The chain couples TRBV29-1 to TRBJ2-2; a possible D gene is TRBD1 (6 bases). V lost 4 bases and J lost 4, with 16 bases in between. The CDR3 has 15 amino acids. Per the germline V gene, CDR1 is SQVTM and CDR2 is ANQGSEA. CDR3: CSVVQGSGRTGELFF. The CDR3 DNA reads TGCAGCGTTGTTCAGGGGAGTGGCCGCACCGGGGAGCTGTTTTTT.

This clonotype was observed at least ten times. The genes are TRBV19 and TRBJ2-1; 7 bases map to TRBD2. Trimming took 8 bases from V and 6 from J; bases not matched to a gene: 10. CDR1 and CDR2 from the germline V gene are LNHDA and SQIVND (reference sequence). CDR3 size: 14 residues. The CDR3 nucleotides read TGTGCCAGTCGGGGTCTAGCGGCAATCAATGAGCAGTTCTTC. This gives the protein CASRGLAAINEQFF. Full variable domain (missing parts from reference TRBV19 and TRBJ2-1): DGGITQSPKYLFRKEGQNVTLSCEQNLNHDAMYWYRQDPGQGLRLIYYSQIVNDFQKGDIAEGYSVSREKKESFPLTVTSAQKNPTAFYLCASRGLAAINEQFFGPGTRLTVL.

This clonotype was seen ten or more times. The V and J genes are TRBV2 and TRBJ1-3; the match to TRBD1 covers 8 bases. Germline CDR1 SNHLY, CDR2 FYNNEI. CDR3 size: 15 residues. Germline trimming cut 5 bases from V and 1 base from J; bases unmatched to any gene: 4. The CDR3 DNA reads TGTGCCAGCAGTACAGGGGGTGCTTCTGGAAACACCATATATTTT. Its protein is CASSTGGASGNTIYF. Together with reference TRBV2 and TRBJ1-3, the CDR3 gives the full variable domain: EPEVTQTPSHQVTQMGQEVILRCVPISNHLYFYWYRQILGQKVEFLVSFYNNEISEKSEIFDDQFSVERPDGSNFTLKIRSTKLEDSAMYFCASSTGGASGNTIYFGEGSWLTVV.

This clonotype occurred many times. This chain connects TRBV5-1 to TRBJ1-1; no reliable D call. The germline V gene encodes CDR1 SGHRS and CDR2 YFSETQ. V lost 4 bases, J lost 7 bases, and 23 bases lay in between. The CDR3 has 16 amino acids. The CDR3 loop reads CASSPTASIGRVEAFF. The CDR3 nucleotides read TGCGCCAGCAGCCCGACGGCATCAATCGGAAGGGTTGAAGCTTTCTTT.

At least ten counts were recorded for this clonotype. The V and J genes are TRBV11-3 and TRBJ2-3, with unresolved D. Germline V gene sequence: CDR1 SGHNT, CDR2 YENEEA. V lost 5 bases and J 6 bases, leaving 12 bases between the germline ends. There are 13 residues in the CDR3. CDR3 in DNA: TGTGCCAGCAGCCCCCCGTCAGGCGATACGCAGTATTTT. Protein product: CASSPPSGDTQYF.

This clonotype was found many times. The chain has TRBV29-1 and TRBJ2-3; tentatively, D is TRBD2 (6 bases). The germline V gene encodes CDR1 SQVTM and CDR2 ANQGSEA. The V and J ends lost 6 bases and 3 bases respectively, with 10 bases between them. The CDR3 contains 12 residues. The CDR3 loop is CSVLEGTDTQYF. CDR3 DNA: TGCAGCGTGTTGGAGGGAACAGATACGCAGTATTTT.

On this clonotype: A read error may explain this, as a much larger clone is one base away. The conserved phenylalanine or tryptophan normally closing the CDR3 is absent here, so this likely arose from a read error. The rearrangement joins TRBV30 to TRBJ1-5; the D gene is possibly TRBD1 (6 bases). CDR3 length equals 14 residues. The germline V gene encodes CDR1 GTSNPN and CDR2 SVGIG (reference sequence). Trimming took off 4 bases at V and 7 bases at J, with 17 bases between the two ends. DNA for the CDR3: TGTGCCTGGACCTCACCGGGGGCACGGCAGCCCCAGCATTAT. The encoded protein is CAWTSPGARQPQHY.

This clonotype came up many times. The chain is built from TRBV4-1 and TRBJ2-1; TRBD2 matches 10 bases. The germline CDR1 and CDR2 sequences are MGHRA and YSYEKL. V was clipped by 6 bases and J by 10 bases; unmatched bases: 12. There are 15 residues in the CDR3. CDR3 loop: CASRLAGGGRVEQFF. The CDR3 DNA sequence: TGCGCCAGCAGATTAGCGGGAGGTGGGAGGGTCGAGCAGTTCTTC.

This clonotype was seen more than once but under ten times. The chain carries TRBV14 and TRBJ2-3; TRBD2 is a possible D gene (5 bases). The V gene lost 1 base and the J gene lost 4 bases, with 6 bases spanning the gap. Germline V gene sequence: CDR1 SGHDN, CDR2 FVKESK. The CDR3 length is 13 residues. Here the CDR3 DNA reads TGTGCCAGCAGCCAAGCGGGGTCAGATACGCAGTATTTT. Encoded protein: CASSQAGSDTQYF.

This clonotype was seen ten or more times. CDR3 bases: TGCAGTGCTAGAGATCTCCGGGAGGGGGGGGATACGCAGTATTTT. Translating gives CSARDLREGGDTQYF. The V gene is TRBV20-1, the J gene TRBJ2-3; 8 bases map to TRBD2. The CDR3 runs to 15 residues. Losses at the gene ends were 0 bases for V and 6 bases for J; bases not matched to a gene: 8. The germline gives CDR1 DFQATT, CDR2 SNEGSKA (reference sequence).

This clonotype was counted ten times or more. The rearrangement joins TRBV29-1 to TRBJ2-1, with D possibly matching TRBD2 (6 bases). CDR1 is SQVTM, CDR2 ANQGSEA, per germline. This CDR3 has 11 amino acids. V gave up 5 bases and J gave up 9 bases, with 11 bases separating them. Here the CDR3 reads CSVPGVSEQFF. The CDR3 DNA follows: TGCAGCGTTCCGGGAGTAAGTGAGCAGTTCTTC.

This clonotype was counted at least ten times. V usage is TRBV29-1 and J usage is TRBJ1-5; TRBD1 aligns across 8 bases. Germline trimming cut 6 bases from V and 6 bases from J; bases unmatched to any gene: 7. The CDR3 length is 13 residues. Germline V lookup: CDR1 SQVTM, CDR2 ANQGSEA. The CDR3 loop is CSVKDRGGQPQHF. CDR3 nucleotide sequence: TGCAGCGTGAAAGACAGGGGTGGTCAGCCCCAGCATTTT.

This clonotype was seen ten or more times. V is TRBV6-4 and J is TRBJ2-7; D unclear. Germline lookup yields CDR1 MRHNA and CDR2 SNTAGT. The CDR3 covers 14 residues. Between the trimmed V and J ends, which lost 0 bases and 4 bases, there was a span of 10 bases. This CDR3 reads CASSDSIVPYEQYV. CDR3 DNA sequence: TGTGCCAGCAGTGACTCGATCGTTCCGTACGAGCAGTACGTC.

The CDR3 loop reads CASSQDLSRDTQYF. The DNA for the CDR3 is TGCGCCAGCAGCCAAGATCTAAGCCGCGATACGCAGTATTTT. The chain recombines TRBV4-1 with TRBJ2-3; no clear D gene. Germline loops: CDR1 MGHRA, CDR2 YSYEKL. V lost 0 bases, J lost 6 bases, and 10 bases lay in between. The CDR3 has 14 residues.

The rearrangement links TRBV3-1 to TRBJ1-3; maybe TRBD1 (5 bases). The V gene's germline CDR1 is LGHDT and CDR2 YNNKEL (reference sequence). The germline V and J ends were trimmed by 6 bases and 0 bases, with 9 bases remaining between them. The CDR3 runs to 14 residues. The CDR3 here is CASRNTGSGNTIYF. CDR3 nucleotide sequence: TGTGCCAGCAGAAATACAGGCTCTGGAAACACCATATATTTT.

This clonotype has just a few counts. The chain joins TRBV20-1 to TRBJ2-7; 7 nucleotides align to TRBD2. The V and J ends lost 6 bases and 0 bases, in that order; junction bases with no gene match: 11. This CDR3 comprises 15 residues. Germline lookup yields CDR1 DFQATT and CDR2 SNEGSKA (reference sequence). The DNA of the CDR3 is TGCAGTGCCAAAGACTTCGGGGGGAGCTCCTACGAGCAGTACTTC. Its protein product is CSAKDFGGSSYEQYF.

This clonotype was counted ten times or more. V usage is TRBV5-1 and J usage is TRBJ2-1, with 7 bases matching TRBD2. V shed 4 bases, J shed 1 base, and the junction held 5 bases outside the gene matches. CDR1 is SGHRS and CDR2 is YFSETQ in the germline V gene. The CDR3 is made up of 15 amino acids. In DNA, the CDR3 is TGCGCCAGCAGCCAGTCTAGCGGATCCTACAATGAGCAGTTCTTC. It yields the protein CASSQSSGSYNEQFF.

This clonotype came up a few times. The rearrangement uses TRBV5-4 and TRBJ2-1, with D possibly TRBD2 on 6 matching bases. This CDR3 has 16 amino acids. CDR1 and CDR2 from the germline V gene are SGHNT and YYREEE (reference sequence). V was shortened by 5 bases and J by 0 bases, with 15 bases between the two germline ends. CDR3 amino acids: CASSPTRGSSYNEQFF. CDR3 coding DNA: TGTGCCAGCAGTCCGACTCGGGGGAGCTCCTACAATGAGCAGTTCTTC.